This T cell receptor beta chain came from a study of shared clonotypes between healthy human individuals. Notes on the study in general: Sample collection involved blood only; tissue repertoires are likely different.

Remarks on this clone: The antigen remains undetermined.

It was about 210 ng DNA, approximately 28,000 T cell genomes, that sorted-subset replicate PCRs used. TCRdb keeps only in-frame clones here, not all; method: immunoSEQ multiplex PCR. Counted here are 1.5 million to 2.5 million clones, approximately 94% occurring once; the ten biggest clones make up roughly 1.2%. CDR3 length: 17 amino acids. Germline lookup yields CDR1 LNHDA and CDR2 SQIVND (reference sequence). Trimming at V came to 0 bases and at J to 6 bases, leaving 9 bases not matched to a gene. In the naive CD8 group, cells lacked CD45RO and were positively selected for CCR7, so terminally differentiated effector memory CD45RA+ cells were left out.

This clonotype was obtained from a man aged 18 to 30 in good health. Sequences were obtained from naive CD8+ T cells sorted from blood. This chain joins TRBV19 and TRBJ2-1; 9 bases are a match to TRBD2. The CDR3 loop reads CASSIDRSSGTLNEQFF. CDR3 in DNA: TGTGCCAGTAGTATAGATCGCTCTAGCGGGACTCTCAATGAGCAGTTCTTC.